Shown below are 10 T cell receptor beta chains from a single sample sequenced in a study of human T cells and chemical hapten exposure. TCRdb fed the RACE reads into MiXCR, producing one record per CDR3 protein. The table lists some 400,000 distinct CDR3 sequences, about 4.4% of them singletons. As to time point: patch test 1, 2 weeks after DPC sensitization. Treatment of the sample: therapeutic diphenylcyclopropenone sensitization with weekly scalp DPC. The sample was whole blood, taken in connection with sensitization to the hapten diphenylcyclopropenone (DPC). These receptors were collected from a woman between 50 and 59 years old with alopecia areata. Some clones in this sample may be carry-over from other donors' samples.

There are many counts of this clonotype. The CDR3 region is CASSQDTGGYGEQFF. The DNA for the CDR3 is TGTGCCAGCAGCCAAGACACAGGGGGTTATGGTGAGCAGTTCTTC. This chain links TRBV3-1 with TRBJ2-1; 8 nucleotides align to TRBD1. This CDR3 spans 15 amino acids. The J segment lost 9 bases and the V segment lost 0 bases, leaving 7 bases of the junction unmatched. CDR1 is LGHDT, CDR2 YNNKEL, per germline (reference sequence).

V usage is TRBV5-6 and J usage is TRBJ2-2; 8 bases map to TRBD2. The CDR3 loop spans 17 amino acids. Germline values: CDR1 SGHDT, CDR2 YYEEEE. V gave up 1 base and J gave up 2 bases; unmatched junction bases: 7. This CDR3 is CASSLLSAGDNTGELFF. CDR3 bases: TGTGCCAGCAGCTTGCTGTCAGCGGGAGACAACACCGGGGAGCTGTTTTTT.

This clonotype was seen more than once but under ten times. The V and J genes are TRBV6-5 and TRBJ1-2; maybe TRBD1 (6 bases). The germline V and J ends were trimmed by 7 bases and 5 bases, with 14 bases remaining between them. This CDR3 is 13 amino acids long. Germline V gene lookup returns CDR1 MNHEY and CDR2 SVGAGI. In DNA form, the CDR3 reads TGTGCCAGCAAAAGGGGGGATTGGTATGGCTACACCTTC. Encoded protein: CASKRGDWYGYTF.

This clonotype was seen repeatedly, ten times or more. The J gene is TRBJ2-7, the V gene TRBV29-1; D ambiguous. This CDR3 contains 12 residues. CDR1 SQVTM and CDR2 ANQGSEA come from the germline V gene. Trimming pared 4 bases from V and 0 bases from J, leaving 7 bases between. The CDR3 reads CSVVTSSYEQYF. The CDR3 DNA is TGCAGCGTTGTAACGTCCTCCTACGAGCAGTACTTC.

J is TRBJ2-2 and V is TRBV6-6; no reliable D call. V was clipped by 1 base and J by 1 base, with 4 bases between them. The CDR3 totals 14 residues. Germline V CDR1 and CDR2: MNHNY, SVGAGI (reference sequence). CDR3 DNA: TGTGCCAGCAGTTACTACCAGAACACCGGGGAGCTGTTTTTT. It yields the protein CASSYYQNTGELFF.

This clonotype was recorded at least ten times. The chain carries TRBV28 and TRBJ2-5; no clear D gene. The CDR3 runs to 16 residues. Germline V gene lookup returns CDR1 MDHEN and CDR2 SYDVKM. V was cut by 4 bases and J by 5 bases, with 20 bases left in between. The DNA for the CDR3 is TGTGCCAGCAGTTATACTCCTGGCGCTCCCCGGGAGACCCAGTACTTC. The encoded protein is CASSYTPGAPRETQYF.

This clonotype appeared many times. The chain couples TRBV20-1 to TRBJ2-2; TRBD2 matches 9 bases. The J segment lost 5 bases and the V segment lost 6 bases, leaving 4 bases of the junction unmatched. The CDR3 has 13 amino acids. Looked up from germline, CDR1 is DFQATT and CDR2 is SNEGSKA (reference sequence). The CDR3 reads CSAESGRTGELFF. The CDR3, as DNA: TGCAGTGCCGAAAGCGGGAGGACCGGGGAGCTGTTTTTT.

The chain recombines TRBV12-3 or TRBV12-4 with TRBJ1-1; weak D call: TRBD1 (5 bases). This CDR3 spans 14 amino acids. Trimming pared 3 bases from V and 4 bases from J, leaving 12 bases between. CDR3: CASSFDSLGTEAFF. CDR3 coding DNA: TGTGCCAGCAGTTTCGACAGCCTGGGCACTGAAGCTTTCTTT.

The sample holds many counts of this clonotype. The chain has TRBV7-6 and TRBJ2-3; D is perhaps TRBD2 (5 bases). The CDR3 contains 16 residues. Germline V gives CDR1 SGHVS, CDR2 FNYEAQ. Trimming pared 5 bases from V and 2 bases from J, leaving 17 bases between. CDR3 protein: CASSPGPGISTDTQYF. CDR3 bases: TGTGCCAGCAGCCCAGGACCCGGGATTTCCACAGATACGCAGTATTTT. Based on the CDR3 plus reference TRBV7-6 and TRBJ2-3, the full variable domain is GAGVSQSPRYKVTKRGQDVALRCDPISGHVSLYWYRQALGQGPEFLTYFNYEAQQDKSGLPNDRFSAERPEGSISTLTIQRTEQRDSAMYRCASSPGPGISTDTQYFGPGTRLTVL.

This clonotype was seen repeatedly, ten times or more. The V gene is TRBV7-2, the J gene TRBJ1-6; no clear D. The CDR3 runs 15 residues. The germline gives CDR1 SGHTA, CDR2 FQGNSA. Deletions cut 4 bases from V and 10 bases from J, with 17 bases between. CDR3 in DNA: TGTGCCAGCAGCTCCCCGCCGGGGTCCCAGTCACCCCTCCACTTT. This encodes CASSSPPGSQSPLHF.